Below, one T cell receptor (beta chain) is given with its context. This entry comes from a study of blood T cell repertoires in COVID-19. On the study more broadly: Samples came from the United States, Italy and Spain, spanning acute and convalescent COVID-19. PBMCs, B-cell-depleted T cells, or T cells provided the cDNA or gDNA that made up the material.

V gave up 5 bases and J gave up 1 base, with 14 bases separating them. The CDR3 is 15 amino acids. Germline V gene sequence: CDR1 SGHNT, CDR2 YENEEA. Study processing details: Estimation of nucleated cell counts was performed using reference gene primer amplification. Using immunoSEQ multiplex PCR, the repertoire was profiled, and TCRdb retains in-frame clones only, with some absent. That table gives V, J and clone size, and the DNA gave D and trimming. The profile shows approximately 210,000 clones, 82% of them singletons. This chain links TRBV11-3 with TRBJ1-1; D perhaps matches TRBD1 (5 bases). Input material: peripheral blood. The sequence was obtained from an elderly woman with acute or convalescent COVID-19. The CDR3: CASSLNRQTNTEAFF. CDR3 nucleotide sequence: TGTGCCAGCAGCCTAAACAGGCAGACGAACACTGAAGCTTTCTTT.